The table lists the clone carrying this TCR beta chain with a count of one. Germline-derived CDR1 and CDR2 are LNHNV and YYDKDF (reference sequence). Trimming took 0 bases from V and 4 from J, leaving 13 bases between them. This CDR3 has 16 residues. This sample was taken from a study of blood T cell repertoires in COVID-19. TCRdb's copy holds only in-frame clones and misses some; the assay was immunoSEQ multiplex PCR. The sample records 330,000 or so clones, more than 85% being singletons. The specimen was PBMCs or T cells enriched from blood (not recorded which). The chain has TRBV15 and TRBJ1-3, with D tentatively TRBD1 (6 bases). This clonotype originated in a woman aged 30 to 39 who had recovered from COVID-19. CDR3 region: CATSRDPQGRGNTIYF. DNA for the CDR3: TGTGCCACCAGCAGAGATCCCCAGGGGAGAGGAAACACCATATATTTT.